These 28 T cell receptor beta chains were all obtained from the same sample, sequenced in a study of Ad26.COV2.S vaccination and SARS-CoV-2 variants. Profiling relied on immunoSEQ multiplex PCR, and the TCRdb table lists in-frame clones only, not all of them. The sample consists of about 350,000 clones, 80% to 90% of them appearing once. Treatment given: about 20 received Ad26.COV2.S at low or high dose, single or two shots; a few received placebo; per-sample allocation not given. Day 63 after the first vaccine or placebo injection was the time point for sampling. Sequences were derived from peripheral blood, sampled in a trial of Ad26.COV2.S vaccine versus placebo. Source of these receptors: a person aged 18-60 years who received the Ad26.COV2.S COVID-19 vaccine or a placebo.

V gene TRBV6-6 combines with J gene TRBJ1-4; D is uncertain. Germline values: CDR1 MNHNY, CDR2 SVGAGI (reference sequence). This CDR3 has 11 residues. Between the trimmed V and J ends, which lost 6 bases and 4 bases, there was a span of 3 bases. The CDR3 DNA reads as TGTGCCAGCAGGGGTAATGAAAAACTGTTTTTT. This codes for CASRGNEKLFF.

The chain recombines TRBV7-2 with TRBJ1-2; no clear D. The CDR3 loop spans 14 amino acids. Germline V gene data show CDR1 as SGHTA and CDR2 as FQGNSA. Between the trimmed V and J ends, which lost 8 bases and 5 bases, there was a span of 18 bases. CDR3 residues: CASAGRVKGYGYTF. As DNA, the CDR3 is TGTGCCAGCGCTGGGAGGGTAAAGGGATATGGCTACACCTTC.

The chain combines TRBV11-2 with TRBJ1-1; tentatively, D is TRBD1 (6 bases). The CDR3 runs 17 residues. Between the trimmed V and J ends, which lost 5 bases and 1 base, there was a span of 20 bases. Germline assignment: CDR1 SGHAT and CDR2 FQNNGV. The CDR3 sequence is CASSLVGGADSNTEAFF. For the CDR3, the DNA is TGTGCCAGCAGCCTGGTAGGGGGAGCTGACTCGAACACTGAAGCTTTCTTT.

The rearrangement joins TRBV3-1 (or the pseudogene TRBV3-2) to TRBJ2-3; D remains unclear. Germline V gives CDR1 LGHDT, CDR2 YNNKEL (reference sequence). This CDR3 has 14 residues. The germline V and J ends were trimmed by 4 bases and 3 bases, with 11 bases remaining between them. The CDR3 spells CASSRLGPTDTQYF. In DNA form, the CDR3 reads TGTGCCAGCAGCCGGCTAGGTCCGACAGATACGCAGTATTTT.

The chain joins TRBV6-5 to TRBJ2-7; 8 bases fit TRBD2. From germline, CDR1 is MNHEY and CDR2 SVGAGI. V lost 5 bases, J lost 6 bases, and 12 bases stayed unmatched. The CDR3 sequence is 15 residues long. The CDR3 region is CASSIRNREGSEQYF. In DNA form, the CDR3 reads TGTGCCAGCAGTATTAGAAATCGGGAGGGCTCCGAGCAGTACTTC.

This sequence joins TRBV6-1 and TRBJ1-6; D uncertain. CDR1 and CDR2 from the germline V gene are MNHNS and SASEGT. V lost 0 bases, J lost 7 bases, and 7 bases lay in between. The CDR3 is made up of 14 amino acids. The chain's CDR3 is CASSEAVRNSPLHF. The CDR3 DNA follows: TGTGCCAGCAGTGAAGCAGTACGGAATTCACCCCTCCACTTT.

The genes are TRBV18 and TRBJ2-7; TRBD1 matches 8 bases. Germline V gene sequence: CDR1 KGHSH, CDR2 LQKENI. The CDR3 is made up of 13 amino acids. V shed 3 bases and J 5 bases; nucleotides not matched to a gene: 3. The CDR3: CASSPLDRDEQYF. The CDR3 nucleotides are TGTGCCAGCTCACCCTTGGACAGGGACGAGCAGTACTTC.

The chain employs TRBV24-1 and TRBJ1-5; D may be TRBD1 (6 bases). The CDR3 is made up of 14 amino acids. Germline V gene lookup returns CDR1 KGHDR and CDR2 SFDVKD. V was trimmed by 7 bases and J by 9 bases, leaving 18 bases between them. CDR3 DNA: TGTGCCACCAGGGAACAGGGACCCCCCATGCCCCAGCATTTT. This encodes CATREQGPPMPQHF.

The genes are TRBV7-2 and TRBJ1-2; TRBD1 might be the D (6 bases). The CDR3 runs to 14 residues. V lost 4 bases and J lost 0, with 9 bases in between. Germline CDR1 and CDR2: SGHTA and FQGNSA. The CDR3 DNA reads TGTGCCAGCAGCTCTAGGACAGCTAACTATGGCTACACCTTC. Translated, it gives CASSSRTANYGYTF.

This clone was counted a single time. The chain combines TRBV28 with TRBJ1-6; the D is unclear. The germline gives CDR1 MDHEN, CDR2 SYDVKM. This CDR3 has 12 amino acids. V was shortened by 6 bases and J by 7 bases, with 7 bases between the two germline ends. The CDR3 loop is CASRFLNSPLHF. The CDR3 DNA reads TGTGCCAGCAGATTCTTAAATTCACCCCTCCACTTT.

As to this clone: The sample contains more than one DNA sequence encoding this CDR3. The chain is built from TRBV4-3 and TRBJ2-3, with D unclear. Per the germline V gene, CDR1 is LGHNA and CDR2 is YSLEER. V lost 0 bases to trimming and J lost 6 bases, with 16 bases between them. The length of the CDR3 is 16 residues. The CDR3 DNA is TGCGCCAGCAGCCAAGAAACGGCGTCCGGTACGGATACGCAGTATTTT. Translated: CASSQETASGTDTQYF.

The chain links TRBV5-1 to TRBJ1-4; the D is unclear. The CDR3 covers 16 residues. V lost 4 bases, J lost 0 bases, and 13 bases lay in between. Germline V gene data show CDR1 as SGHRS and CDR2 as YFSETQ. The CDR3 nucleotides read TGCGCCAGCAGCCGAGGGCCAGAGGCAACTAATGAAAAACTGTTTTTT. This sequence encodes CASSRGPEATNEKLFF.

This chain links TRBV9 with TRBJ2-5; D uncertain. Trimming left V 0 bases short and J 5 bases short, with 14 bases between. Germline loops: CDR1 SGDLS, CDR2 YYNGEE. This CDR3 has 15 amino acids. In DNA, the CDR3 is TGTGCCAGCAGCGTAGATAATATTGCCCGGGAGACCCAGTACTTC. Translating it yields CASSVDNIARETQYF. The entire variable domain, with the rest obtained from reference TRBV9 and TRBJ2-5, is as follows: DSGVTQTPKHLITATGQRVTLRCSPRSGDLSVYWYQQSLDQGLQFLIQYYNGEERAKGNILERFSAQQFPDLHSELNLSSLELGDSALYFCASSVDNIARETQYFGPGTRLLVL.

This clone came up a few times. The chain uses TRBV7-6 and TRBJ1-2, with 8 bases identical to TRBD1. Per the germline V gene, CDR1 is SGHVS and CDR2 is FNYEAQ. CDR3 size: 14 residues. Trimming at V came to 5 bases and at J to 8 bases, leaving 10 bases not matched to a gene. The DNA of the CDR3 is TGTGCCAGCAGCGCGACCCGACAGGGGTGGGGCTACACCTTC. It encodes CASSATRQGWGYTF.

Here the CDR3 reads CASSLENRMNTEAFF. The CDR3 DNA follows: TGTGCCAGCAGCTTAGAGAACCGAATGAACACTGAAGCTTTCTTT. The chain has TRBV7-8 and TRBJ1-1; no definite D call. The V end lost 1 base, the J end lost 0 bases, and 9 bases lay between the germline ends. The CDR3 totals 15 residues. CDR1 SGHVS and CDR2 FQNEAQ come from the germline V gene.

The chain links TRBV10-1 to TRBJ2-7, with unresolved D. Germline assignment: CDR1 WNHNN and CDR2 SYGVQD (reference sequence). The CDR3 spans 13 residues. The V and J ends lost 5 bases and 0 bases respectively, with 8 bases between them. CDR3 bases: TGCGCCAGCAGTCCCCAGATCTCCTACGAGCAGTACTTC. It specifies CASSPQISYEQYF.

This clone was seen a handful of times. The rearrangement links TRBV20-1 to TRBJ2-3; 11 bases align to TRBD2. The CDR3 runs 17 residues. Germline CDR1 and CDR2: DFQATT and SNEGSKA (reference sequence). Germline trimming cut 3 bases from V and 6 bases from J; bases unmatched to any gene: 14. The CDR3 is CSASMTSGDPRRDTQYF. The CDR3 DNA follows: TGCAGTGCTAGTATGACTAGCGGGGACCCTCGAAGGGATACGCAGTATTTT.

This chain links TRBV6-1 with TRBJ1-5; no clear D. With 2 bases removed from V and 0 bases from J, the gap between germline ends came to 8 bases. CDR3 size: 15 residues. Germline CDR1 is MNHNS and CDR2 is SASEGT. The CDR3 spells CASSETDYSNQPQHF. In nucleotides, the CDR3 is TGTGCCAGCAGTGAAACCGATTATAGCAATCAGCCCCAGCATTTT.

The V and J genes are TRBV7-2 and TRBJ1-1; a weak D match, TRBD1 (5 bases). V lost 2 bases and J 2 bases, leaving 12 bases between the germline ends. CDR3 size: 15 residues. Germline V lookup: CDR1 SGHTA, CDR2 FQGNSA. The CDR3 DNA is TGTGCCAGCAGCTTACCCCTCGGGGGTAACACTGAAGCTTTCTTT. As protein: CASSLPLGGNTEAFF.

CDR3 amino acids: CASSRGLAGLRGNEQFF. The DNA for the CDR3 is TGTGCCAGCAGCCGGGGACTAGCGGGACTTAGAGGCAATGAGCAGTTCTTC. The chain has TRBV11-2 and TRBJ2-1; 13 nucleotides agree with TRBD2. With V trimmed by 5 bases and J by 6 bases, 10 bases remained unmatched. This CDR3 has 17 residues. Germline CDR1 is SGHAT and CDR2 is FQNNGV. Using reference TRBV11-2 and TRBJ2-1 for the parts outside the CDR3, the full variable domain is EAGVAQSPRYKIIEKRQSVAFWCNPISGHATLYWYQQILGQGPKLLIQFQNNGVVDDSQLPKDRFSAERLKGVDSTLKIQPAKLEDSAVYLCASSRGLAGLRGNEQFFGPGTRLTVL.

The chain has TRBV6-5 and TRBJ1-4; D is possibly TRBD1 (6 bases). Germline CDR1 is MNHEY and CDR2 is SVGAGI. The CDR3 has 15 amino acids. Trimming pared 6 bases from V and 8 bases from J, leaving 19 bases between. The CDR3 sequence: CASRAAGAHREKLFF. The DNA for the CDR3 is TGTGCCAGCAGGGCGGCGGGGGCTCATCGGGAAAAACTGTTTTTT.

The CDR3 DNA is TGCGCCAGCAGCTTGGAAAAAAACACTGAAGCTTTCTTT. This gives the protein CASSLEKNTEAFF. This rearrangement joins TRBV5-1 to TRBJ1-1, with unresolved D. The germline CDR1 and CDR2 sequences are SGHRS and YFSETQ. Trimming stripped 0 bases from V and 2 bases from J, with 5 bases between. The CDR3 covers 13 residues.

The V gene is TRBV28, the J gene TRBJ2-2; D remains unclear. The V end lost 7 bases, the J end lost 6 bases, and 9 bases lay between the germline ends. Germline values: CDR1 MDHEN, CDR2 SYDVKM. This CDR3 has 12 residues. This CDR3 is CASTVNAGELFF. CDR3 coding DNA: TGTGCCAGCACCGTAAATGCCGGGGAGCTGTTTTTT.

As concerns this clone: Other DNA sequences in the sample encode the same CDR3. CDR3 protein: CASSPESSYNSPLHF. The CDR3 bases are TGTGCCAGCTCACCTGAGAGCTCCTATAATTCACCCCTCCACTTT. The rearrangement uses TRBV18 and TRBJ1-6; D remains unclear. The germline CDR1 and CDR2 sequences are KGHSH and LQKENI. The CDR3 length is 15 residues. Trimming left V 3 bases short and J 0 bases short, with 6 bases between.

The chain uses TRBV29-1 and TRBJ1-1; the D is unclear. Germline V gives CDR1 SQVTM, CDR2 ANQGSEA. Trimming pared 3 bases from V and 2 bases from J, leaving 13 bases between. The CDR3 is 14 residues long. As DNA, the CDR3 is TGCAGCGTTGAGTCGGAAGGTTCAAACACTGAAGCTTTCTTT. Protein sequence: CSVESEGSNTEAFF. The whole variable domain, filled in from reference TRBV29-1 and TRBJ1-1, reads SAVISQKPSRDICQRGTSLTIQCQVDSQVTMMFWYRQQPGQSLTLIATANQGSEATYESGFVIDKFPISRPNLTFSTLTVSNMSPEDSSIYLCSVESEGSNTEAFFGQGTRLTVV.

The chain uses TRBV29-1 and TRBJ2-7, with a tentative D call TRBD1 (6 bases). The germline V gene has CDR1 SQVTM and CDR2 ANQGSEA. V lost 4 bases and J 3 bases, leaving 13 bases between the germline ends. The CDR3 consists of 13 residues. CDR3 loop: CSVVRRGDYEQYF. In nucleotides, the CDR3 is TGCAGCGTTGTGCGCAGGGGAGACTACGAGCAGTACTTC.

The rearrangement joins TRBV19 to TRBJ2-1, with TRBD1 matching 7 bases. CDR3 length: 15 residues. V trimming: 4 bases; J trimming: 5 bases; junction bases outside the gene matches: 8. Germline V CDR1 and CDR2: LNHDA, SQIVND (reference sequence). The CDR3 coding sequence is TGTGCCAGTAGTACCACGGGGACAGCTAACAATGAGCAGTTCTTC. Its protein is CASSTTGTANNEQFF.

The chain employs TRBV9 and TRBJ2-7; 8 nucleotides match TRBD1. Germline CDR1 SGDLS, CDR2 YYNGEE. The CDR3 has 14 residues. Trimming removed 4 bases from V and 5 bases from J; junction bases left unmatched: 8. DNA of the CDR3: TGTGCCAGCAGCCCTGGACAGGGTTCCCACGAGCAGTACTTC. Translating gives CASSPGQGSHEQYF. The whole variable domain, filled in from reference TRBV9 and TRBJ2-7, reads DSGVTQTPKHLITATGQRVTLRCSPRSGDLSVYWYQQSLDQGLQFLIQYYNGEERAKGNILERFSAQQFPDLHSELNLSSLELGDSALYFCASSPGQGSHEQYFGPGTRLTVT.